This TCR beta chain appears in the sequencing data of a study of CD8+ T cells in alopecia areata. Study outcomes and limitations: Across lesional scalp, and particularly alopecia totalis/universalis, clonality surpassed that of normal scalp. Scalp sequencing also captures normal skin's resident alphabeta T cells. Mice showed clearer TCR sharing than patients did, a gap that was possibly HLA-related.

This CDR3 contains 11 residues. The germline CDR1 and CDR2 sequences are SQVTM and ANQGSEA. As concerns this clone: Its specificity is not known. One end of the junction is discordant with germline, which a read error may explain.

Extracted RNA was reverse transcribed into cDNA, the sequencing template. TCRdb's copy holds only in-frame clones and misses some; the assay was immunoSEQ multiplex PCR. The profile shows approximately 180,000 clones, 50% to 75% of them singletons. The source material was CD4+ T cells sorted from blood, sampled at week 0. The receptor was isolated from a human donor with alopecia areata. The rearrangement uses TRBV29-1 and TRBJ1-2; 7 bases line up with TRBD1. Written as DNA, the CDR3 is TGCAGCGGTTGGCGGGGACAGATTGCGCTCTTC. Encoded protein: CSGWRGQIALF. Based on the CDR3 plus reference TRBV29-1 and TRBJ1-2, the full variable domain is SAVISQKPSRDICQRGTSLTIQCQVDSQVTMMFWYRQQPGQSLTLIATANQGSEATYESGFVIDKFPISRPNLTFSTLTVSNMSPEDSSIYLCSGWRGQIALFGSGTRLTVV.